This T cell receptor beta chain appears in the sequencing data of a study of siplizumab effects on memory and regulatory T cells. General study findings and limits: The study found naive T cells seemingly more diverse than memory cells and seemingly major alloresponse contributors. The average Treg-derived proportion among mappable alloreactive CD4+ clones was 65% to 80% with siplizumab versus under 35% in controls.

Concerning this clone itself: Its antigen is undetermined.

Roughly 1.1 x 10^5 TCR templates were measured in each sample. Profiled with immunoSEQ multiplex PCR; TCRdb holds only in-frame clones, not every one. The table shows 65,000 to 70,000 clones, with 88% occurring only once. In germline, CDR1 is SGDLS, CDR2 YYNGEE. This CDR3 region has 15 residues. Trimming removed 0 bases at V and 0 bases at J, with 6 bases between. The rearrangement uses TRBV9 and TRBJ2-2; D ambiguous. Sequencing was carried out using Tregs sorted from blood. This sequence was found in a human donor in good health. The CDR3 loop reads CASSVAPANTGELFF. The CDR3 DNA follows: TGTGCCAGCAGCGTAGCTCCCGCGAACACCGGGGAGCTGTTTTTT.